The present T cell receptor beta chain was sequenced within a study of neurological immune-mediated disorders. Study-wide points: None of the CDR3 amino acid sequences of expanded clones were shared across subjects, and this suggested private repertoires in all groups. Phylogenetic grouping placed 18 of 34 multiple sclerosis patients' repertoires in one related-CDR3 cluster, a possible signature.

PBMCs stored at -80 C, numbering 2 million, were the origin of the unsorted libraries. This clonotype was seen only a few times. Its antigen is unidentified. There are 19 residues in the CDR3. With 7 bases removed from V and 12 bases from J, the gap between germline ends came to 37 bases. Germline V gene lookup returns CDR1 ENHRY and CDR2 SYGVKD. Synthesis of cDNA was accomplished via 5'RACE employing 10-nucleotide random UMIs. TCRdb re-analysed the 5' RACE reads in MiXCR, keeping a single row per CDR3 protein. The data show about 52,000 distinct CDR3 sequences, 3.8% seen once. The material sequenced was PBMCs. This clonotype originated in a man in his 60s with multiple sclerosis. The genes are TRBV10-3 and TRBJ1-3, with D maybe TRBD1 (5 bases). The chain's CDR3 is CAIKGQGVRGGVSGKNIYF. The CDR3 DNA sequence: TGTGCCATCAAGGGGCAGGGAGTGCGTGGAGGGGTATCTGGAAAAAACATATATTTT.